These T cell receptor beta chains were read from a single sample in a study of blood T cell repertoires in COVID-19. Generated by immunoSEQ multiplex PCR, the TCRdb table keeps only in-frame clones and is missing some. The data hold about 140,000 clones, with 70% to 80% observed a single time. Sample: peripheral blood. The source is an elderly woman with active or convalescent COVID-19. Both conserved end residues are part of each CDR3. A D gene is named only where the DNA matches it firmly. Rows give clone size only sometimes, using once, few, many, or a class for an expanded clone.

j_call d_call clone_size v_call cdr3_aa cdr3_nt
TRBJ1-2 NA NA TRBV5-1 CASSLDTGKGDGYTF TGCGCCAGCAGCTTGGATACAGGGAAGGGTGATGGCTACACCTTC
TRBJ2-7 NA NA TRBV7-8 CASSLDSPYEQYF TGTGCCAGCAGCTTAGACAGCCCCTACGAGCAGTACTTC
TRBJ1-1 NA few TRBV19 CASSAEGPNTEAFF TGTGCCAGTAGTGCCGAGGGCCCTAACACTGAAGCTTTCTTT
TRBJ2-5 TRBD1 NA TRBV7-9 CASSSRAGMDRGETQYF TGTGCCAGCAGCTCTCGCGCGGGGATGGACAGGGGTGAGACCCAGTACTTC
TRBJ2-3 TRBD2 NA TRBV4-1 CASSQGGGFYTDTQYF TGCGCCAGCAGCCAAGGGGGAGGGTTTTACACAGATACGCAGTATTTT
TRBJ1-6 TRBD1 NA TRBV7-2 CASSQETGGLPLHF TGTGCCAGCAGCCAGGAAACAGGGGGCTTACCCCTCCACTTT
TRBJ1-1 TRBD1 few TRBV20-1 CSPEGATAFF TGCAGCCCCGAGGGGGCGACGGCTTTCTTT
TRBJ2-1 NA few TRBV7-9 CASSWGVRNEQFF TGTGCCAGCAGCTGGGGGGTAAGGAATGAGCAGTTCTTC
TRBJ1-2 NA NA TRBV7-2 CASSHDKNGYTF TGTGCCAGCAGCCATGACAAAAATGGCTACACCTTC
TRBJ1-2 TRBD1 NA TRBV5-1 CASKTRTGALLGYTF TGCGCCAGCAAAACTAGGACAGGCGCTCTATTGGGCTACACCTTC
TRBJ2-5 NA NA TRBV29-1 CSARGSEETQYF TGCAGCGCGAGGGGGTCCGAAGAGACCCAGTACTTC
TRBJ2-3 TRBD2 NA TRBV4-3 CASSQDYRGDTYHTDTQYF TGCGCCAGCAGCCAAGATTACCGGGGGGATACTTATCACACAGATACGCAGTATTTT
TRBJ2-2 TRBD1 NA TRBV6-5 CASRDRDRTGELFF TGTGCCAGCCGGGACAGGGATCGGACCGGGGAGCTGTTTTTT